This passage covers 15 T cell receptor beta chains from one sample sequenced in a study of blood T cell repertoires in COVID-19. Method: immunoSEQ multiplex PCR; TCRdb's copy keeps in-frame clones and lacks some. This table holds 75,000 to 95,000 clones, roughly 72% found once. Sample: peripheral blood. The receptors come from a woman aged 55-69 years in a cohort sampled during active or convalescent COVID-19.

This clone was seen a handful of times. V gene TRBV24-1 combines with J gene TRBJ2-2; 9 nucleotides line up with TRBD1. With 3 bases clipped from V and 7 bases from J, the junction kept 5 bases outside the gene matches. CDR1 is KGHDR, CDR2 SFDVKD, per germline. The CDR3 loop spans 15 amino acids. CDR3: CATSDGTGSVGELFF. In DNA, the CDR3 is TGTGCCACCAGTGATGGGACAGGGTCCGTCGGGGAGCTGTTTTTT.

The chain couples TRBV27 to TRBJ1-6; tentatively, D is TRBD1 (6 bases). The CDR3 contains 15 residues. Trimming removed 5 bases at V and 7 bases at J, with 15 bases between. Germline lookup yields CDR1 MNHEY and CDR2 SMNVEV (reference sequence). In nucleotides, the CDR3 is TGTGCCAGCAGTGTAACAGGGAGTCGGAATTCACCCCTCCACTTT. It codes for CASSVTGSRNSPLHF.

The rearrangement uses TRBV11-2 and TRBJ1-2; unclear D gene. Germline V gene data show CDR1 as SGHAT and CDR2 as FQNNGV. V was shortened by 5 bases and J by 4 bases, with 8 bases between the two germline ends. This CDR3 contains 12 residues. In DNA form, the CDR3 reads TGTGCCAGCAGCCAACCGGGCTATGGCTACACCTTC. Its translation is CASSQPGYGYTF.

V usage is TRBV4-2 and J usage is TRBJ2-7, with 9 nucleotides matching TRBD2. The CDR3 runs 15 residues. Germline V gene data show CDR1 as LGHNA and CDR2 as YNFKEQ. Trimming took 1 base from V and 2 from J; bases not matched to a gene: 3. CDR3 sequence: CASSQGAGGTYEQYF. CDR3 DNA: TGTGCCAGCAGCCAAGGGGCGGGAGGGACCTACGAGCAGTACTTC.

The chain recombines TRBV18 with TRBJ1-4, with D unclear. Germline V gene sequence: CDR1 KGHSH, CDR2 LQKENI. V gave up 2 bases and J gave up 5 bases, with 6 bases separating them. The CDR3 sequence is 13 residues long. The CDR3 protein is CASSPSSNEKLFF. The CDR3 region has the DNA TGTGCCAGCTCACCAAGCTCAAATGAAAAACTGTTTTTT.

This rearrangement joins TRBV10-1 to TRBJ2-3; 14 nucleotides line up with TRBD2. This CDR3 spans 14 amino acids. The germline V gene has CDR1 WNHNN and CDR2 SYGVQD (reference sequence). V lost 6 bases, J lost 9 bases, and 5 bases stayed unmatched. Written as DNA, the CDR3 is TGCGCCAGCAGGGCCGGGACTAGCGGGGGAACGCAGTATTTT. It codes for CASRAGTSGGTQYF.

The genes are TRBV15 and TRBJ2-7; D might be TRBD1 (5 bases). Germline CDR1 and CDR2: LNHNV and YYDKDF (reference sequence). V lost 1 base and J lost 12, with 19 bases in between. The CDR3 is 14 amino acids. The CDR3 protein is CATSRVDTEFRRYF. CDR3 DNA: TGTGCCACCAGCAGAGTGGACACCGAATTCCGGCGGTACTTC.

The J gene is TRBJ1-2, the V gene TRBV3-1 (or the pseudogene TRBV3-2); no clear D. The germline CDR1 and CDR2 sequences are LGHDT and YNNKEL (reference sequence). The CDR3 extends over 12 amino acids. With 1 base removed from V and 5 bases from J, the gap between germline ends came to 5 bases. CDR3 region: CASSQAQYGYTF. The CDR3 DNA reads as TGTGCCAGCAGCCAAGCCCAATATGGCTACACCTTC.

The chain carries TRBV6-1 and TRBJ1-6; a weak D match, TRBD1 (6 bases). The length of the CDR3 is 14 residues. Germline V CDR1 and CDR2: MNHNS, SASEGT. V lost 2 bases, J lost 13 bases, and 15 bases lay in between. CDR3 nucleotides: TGTGCCAGCAGTGAAAGGGAGGGGGTGGCTCCCCTCCACTTT. It specifies CASSEREGVAPLHF.

This clone was counted a single time. The chain joins TRBV19 to TRBJ2-5, with 12 bases aligning to TRBD2. CDR1 and CDR2 from the germline V gene are LNHDA and SQIVND (reference sequence). V lost 5 bases and J lost 6; bases outside the gene matches: 7. The CDR3 sequence is 15 residues long. CDR3 protein: CASSAWTSGAQTQYF. DNA of the CDR3: TGTGCCAGTAGTGCCTGGACTAGCGGGGCGCAGACCCAGTACTTC.

The chain carries TRBV4-3 and TRBJ2-2; D is possibly TRBD1 (5 bases). CDR1 and CDR2 from the germline V gene are LGHNA and YSLEER. Trimming pared 0 bases from V and 3 bases from J, leaving 8 bases between. The CDR3 contains 15 residues. In nucleotides, the CDR3 is TGCGCCAGCAGCCAAGAGGGGCAGGACACCGGGGAGCTGTTTTTT. The encoded protein is CASSQEGQDTGELFF.

J is TRBJ1-2 and V is TRBV28; 12 bases match TRBD1. V gave up 7 bases and J gave up 8 bases; unmatched junction bases: 11. Per the germline V gene, CDR1 is MDHEN and CDR2 is SYDVKM. The CDR3 runs to 15 residues. The CDR3 spells CASIDPGQGAGGYTF. The CDR3 DNA is TGTGCCAGCATCGATCCGGGACAGGGGGCGGGCGGCTACACCTTC.

This clone has only one observation. The chain links TRBV7-9 to TRBJ2-3; D gene unclear. CDR1 and CDR2 from the germline V gene are SEHNR and FQNEAQ (reference sequence). The V end lost 5 bases, the J end lost 0 bases, and 12 bases lay between the germline ends. This CDR3 region has 15 residues. The CDR3 DNA sequence: TGTGCCAGCAGCCCCCAGATTGCTAGCACAGATACGCAGTATTTT. Protein product: CASSPQIASTDTQYF.

This sequence joins TRBV28 and TRBJ2-5, with a weak D call TRBD2 (7 bases). CDR3 length equals 16 residues. The V end lost 3 bases, the J end lost 2 bases, and 16 bases lay between the germline ends. Germline CDR1 and CDR2: MDHEN and SYDVKM. CDR3 nucleotides: TGTGCCAGCAGTTTTCCTTTTGGGGGGGCACAAGAGACCCAGTACTTC. It is translated as CASSFPFGGAQETQYF.

The J gene is TRBJ2-5, the V gene TRBV4-3, with 10 bases lining up with TRBD2. This CDR3 contains 13 residues. V was pared by 6 bases and J by 4 bases, with 2 bases of the junction left unmatched. Germline V gene sequence: CDR1 LGHNA, CDR2 YSLEER. The CDR3 bases are TGCGCCAGCAGACCTAGCGGGGGAGAGACCCAGTACTTC. Protein product: CASRPSGGETQYF.